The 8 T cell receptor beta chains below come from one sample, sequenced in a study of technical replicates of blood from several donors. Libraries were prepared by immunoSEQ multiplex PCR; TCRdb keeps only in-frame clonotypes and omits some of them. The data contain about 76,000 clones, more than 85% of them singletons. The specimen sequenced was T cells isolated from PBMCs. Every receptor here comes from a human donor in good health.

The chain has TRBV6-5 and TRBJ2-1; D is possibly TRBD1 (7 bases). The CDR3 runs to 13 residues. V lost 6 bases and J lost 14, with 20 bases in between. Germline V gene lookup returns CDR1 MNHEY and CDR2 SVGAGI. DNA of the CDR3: TGTGCCAGCAGCCCCGGGGGACAGACGAGAAAGTTCTTC. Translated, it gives CASSPGGQTRKFF.

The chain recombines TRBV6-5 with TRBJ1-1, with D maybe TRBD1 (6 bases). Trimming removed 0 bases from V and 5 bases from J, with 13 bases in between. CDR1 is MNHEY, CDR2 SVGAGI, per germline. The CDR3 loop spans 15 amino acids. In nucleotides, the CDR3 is TGTGCCAGCAGTTACTCGATACAGGGCCGGACTGAAGCTTTCTTT. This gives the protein CASSYSIQGRTEAFF.

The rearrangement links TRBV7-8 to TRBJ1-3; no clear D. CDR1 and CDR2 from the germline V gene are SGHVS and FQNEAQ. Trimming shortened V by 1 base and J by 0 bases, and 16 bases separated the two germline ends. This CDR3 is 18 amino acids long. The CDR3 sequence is CASSLVARSPSSGNTIYF. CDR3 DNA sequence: TGTGCCAGCAGCTTAGTGGCCAGATCCCCCAGCTCTGGAAACACCATATATTTT.

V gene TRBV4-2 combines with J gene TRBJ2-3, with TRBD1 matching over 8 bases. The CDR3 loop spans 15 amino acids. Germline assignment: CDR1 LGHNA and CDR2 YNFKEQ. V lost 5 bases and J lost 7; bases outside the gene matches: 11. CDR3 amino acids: CASSTLMTGANTQYF. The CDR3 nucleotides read TGTGCCAGCAGCACCCTAATGACAGGGGCGAATACGCAGTATTTT.

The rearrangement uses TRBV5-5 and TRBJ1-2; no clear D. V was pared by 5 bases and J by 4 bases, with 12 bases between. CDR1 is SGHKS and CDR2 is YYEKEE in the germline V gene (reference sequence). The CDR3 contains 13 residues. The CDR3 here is CASRLEAAYGYTF. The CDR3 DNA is TGTGCCAGCAGGCTAGAGGCAGCCTATGGCTACACCTTC.

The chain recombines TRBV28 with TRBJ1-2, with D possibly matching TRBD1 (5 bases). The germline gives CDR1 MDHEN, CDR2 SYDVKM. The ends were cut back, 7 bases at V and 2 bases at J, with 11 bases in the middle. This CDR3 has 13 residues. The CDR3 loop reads CASNLGGNYGYTF. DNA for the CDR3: TGTGCCAGCAATCTTGGGGGGAACTATGGCTACACCTTC.

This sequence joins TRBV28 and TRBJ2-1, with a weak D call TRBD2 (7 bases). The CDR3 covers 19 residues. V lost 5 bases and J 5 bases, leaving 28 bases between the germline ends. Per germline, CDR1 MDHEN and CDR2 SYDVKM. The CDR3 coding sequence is TGTGCCAGCAGTCGAAACAGGGCTAGCGGAGAAACGCTTGACAATGAGCAGTTCTTC. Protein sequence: CASSRNRASGETLDNEQFF.

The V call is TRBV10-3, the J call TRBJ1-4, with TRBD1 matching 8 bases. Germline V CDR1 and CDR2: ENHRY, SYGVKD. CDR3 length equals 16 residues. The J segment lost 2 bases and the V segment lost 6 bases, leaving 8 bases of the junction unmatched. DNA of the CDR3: TGTGCCATCAGCGCAGGGGGCATAATTACTAATGAAAAACTGTTTTTT. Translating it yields CAISAGGIITNEKLFF.